Reported below is one T cell receptor beta chain. This entry belongs to a study of blood T cell repertoires in COVID-19. Study background: Samples came from the United States, Italy and Spain, spanning acute and convalescent COVID-19. PBMCs, B-cell-depleted T cells, or T cells were the source of the cDNA or gDNA that made up the material.

Trimming at V came to 3 bases and at J to 13 bases, leaving 10 bases not matched to a gene. Per the germline V gene, CDR1 is SNHLY and CDR2 is FYNNEI. This CDR3 is built from 13 residues. TCRdb's table, derived via immunoSEQ multiplex PCR, lists solely in-frame clones and lacks some. The sample shows under 300,000 clones, approximately 88% of them seen only once. All enrollees were about 18 to 89 years old and from 20 to 25 US areas. Cohorts were assigned according to the clinical history that participants reported. Material for sequencing was PBMCs or T cells enriched from blood (not recorded which). The chain combines TRBV2 with TRBJ1-2; TRBD1 agrees at 8 bases. The sequence came from a woman in her twenties or thirties who had recovered from COVID-19. The CDR3 coding sequence is TGTGCCAGCAGTGATTCTGGGACAGGCTATTTCACCTTC. Its protein product is CASSDSGTGYFTF.